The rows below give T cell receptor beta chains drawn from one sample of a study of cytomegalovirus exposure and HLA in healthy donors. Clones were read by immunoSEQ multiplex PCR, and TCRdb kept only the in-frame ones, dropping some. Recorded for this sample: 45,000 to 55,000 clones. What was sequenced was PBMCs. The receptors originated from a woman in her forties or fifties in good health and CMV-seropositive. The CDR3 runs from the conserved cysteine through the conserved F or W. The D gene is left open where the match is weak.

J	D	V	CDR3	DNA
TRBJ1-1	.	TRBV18	CASSPPQGRAEAFF	TGTGCCAGCTCACCACCGCAGGGTCGGGCTGAAGCTTTCTTT
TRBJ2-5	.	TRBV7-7	CASSLAGLGETQYF	TGTGCCAGCAGCTTAGCCGGCCTCGGGGAGACCCAGTACTTC
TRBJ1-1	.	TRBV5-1	CASSPQAGVTEAFF	TGCGCCAGCAGCCCCCAAGCAGGGGTTACTGAAGCTTTCTTT
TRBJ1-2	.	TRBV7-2	CASSRSLDGAYGYTF	TGTGCCAGCAGCCGTTCGCTTGACGGAGCCTATGGCTACACCTTC
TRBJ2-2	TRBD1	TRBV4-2	CASSQGSGGNTGELFF	TGTGCCAGCAGCCAAGGGTCAGGGGGAAACACCGGGGAGCTGTTTTTT
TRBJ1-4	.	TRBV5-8	CASSFEGFGEKLFF	TGTGCCAGCAGCTTTGAGGGATTCGGAGAAAAACTGTTTTTT
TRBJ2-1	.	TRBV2	CASRLTSYNEQFF	TGTGCCAGCAGACTTACCTCCTACAATGAGCAGTTCTTC
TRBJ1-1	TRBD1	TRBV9	CASSPGTGITEAFF	TGTGCCAGCAGCCCCGGGACAGGGATCACTGAAGCTTTCTTT
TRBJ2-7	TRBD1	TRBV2	CASSHRQGEPYEQYF	TGTGCCAGCAGCCACAGGCAGGGGGAACCCTACGAGCAGTACTTC
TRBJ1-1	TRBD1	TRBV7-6	CASSPQPDRAGTEAFF	TGTGCCAGCAGCCCTCAACCGGACAGGGCTGGCACTGAAGCTTTCTTT
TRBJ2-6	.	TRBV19	CASTRQDSGANVLTF	TGTGCCAGTACCCGACAGGACTCTGGGGCCAACGTCCTGACTTTC
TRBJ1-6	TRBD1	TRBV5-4	CASSQGQGARSPLHF	TGTGCCAGCAGCCAAGGACAGGGGGCCCGGTCACCCCTCCACTTT
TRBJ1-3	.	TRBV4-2	CASSPVPSGNTIYF	TGTGCCAGCAGCCCCGTCCCCTCTGGAAACACCATATATTTT
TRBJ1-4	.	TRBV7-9	CASSSLVATNEKLFF	TGTGCCAGCAGCTCACTAGTCGCAACTAATGAAAAACTGTTTTTT
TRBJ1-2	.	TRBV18	CASSPELDYGYTF	TGTGCCAGCTCACCGGAGTTAGACTATGGCTACACCTTC
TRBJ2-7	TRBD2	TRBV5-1	CASSLVVSGSSYEQYF	TGCGCCAGCAGCTTGGTTGTGAGCGGGAGTAGCTACGAGCAGTACTTC
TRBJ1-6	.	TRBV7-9	CASSLSAGNPNSPLHF	TGTGCCAGCAGCTTATCGGCGGGGAACCCAAATTCACCCCTCCACTTT
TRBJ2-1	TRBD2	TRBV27	CASSLGTSFNEQFF	TGTGCCAGCAGTTTAGGGACTAGCTTCAATGAGCAGTTCTTC
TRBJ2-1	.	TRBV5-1	CASSLDRVHEQFF	TGCGCCAGCAGCTTGGACAGGGTACATGAGCAGTTCTTC
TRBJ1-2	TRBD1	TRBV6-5	CASRPDRGVYGYTF	TGTGCCAGCAGGCCCGACAGGGGGGTTTATGGCTACACCTTC
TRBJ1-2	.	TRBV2	CASRATIDSAQTF	TGTGCCAGCAGGGCCACGATAGACAGCGCTCAGACCTTC
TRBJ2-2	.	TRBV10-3	CAISETAARGSPGELFF	.
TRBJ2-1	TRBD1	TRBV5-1	CASSTGTGVWVEFF	TGCGCCAGCAGCACGGGGACAGGCGTCTGGGTGGAGTTCTTC
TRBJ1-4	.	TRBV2	CASSGTAIYSEKLFF	TGTGCCAGCAGTGGGACAGCCATTTACAGTGAAAAACTGTTTTTT
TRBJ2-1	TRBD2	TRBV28	CASRSGSMYNEQFF	TGTGCCAGCAGAAGCGGGAGTATGTACAATGAGCAGTTCTTC
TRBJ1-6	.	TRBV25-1	CASTRGRNNSPLHF	TGTGCCAGCACTAGGGGCAGAAATAATTCACCCCTCCACTTT
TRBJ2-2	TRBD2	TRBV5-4	CASSGGLAGGTGELFF	TGTGCCAGCAGCGGGGGGCTAGCGGGAGGAACCGGGGAGCTGTTTTTT
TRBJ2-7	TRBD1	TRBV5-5	CASSLVPGQVSYEQYF	TGTGCCAGCAGCTTGGTTCCGGGACAGGTATCCTACGAGCAGTACTTC
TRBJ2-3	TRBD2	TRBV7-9	CASSSGLAGNTDTQYF	TGTGCCAGCAGCTCAGGACTAGCGGGGAACACAGATACGCAGTATTTT
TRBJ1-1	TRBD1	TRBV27	CASSLLGTAKTMNTEAFF	TGTGCCAGCAGTTTGTTAGGGACAGCCAAGACCATGAACACTGAAGCTTTCTTT